This T cell receptor beta chain comes out of a study of beta chain features in type 1 diabetes. Study summary: The patient and healthy donor groups were comparable for age, gender and cell yields.

Stem cell-like memory, regulatory, central memory and naive CD4+ cells were sorted via CD45RO/CCR7/CD25/CD127/CD95/CD27. The study reverse transcribed the entire isolated RNA, so it sequenced expressed TCRB transcripts. Around 3.57 million reads was the average for naive, central memory and regulatory T cell samples. Using immunoSEQ multiplex PCR, the repertoire was profiled, and TCRdb retains in-frame clones only, with some absent. The sample shows 310,000 or so clones, around 8.5% of them seen only once. This clone showed up many times. The antigen is unknown. Study results and caveats: Moderately but significantly shorter TCRB CDR3s were found in Type 1 diabetes patients in all four CD4+ subsets.

The clonotype comes from a man aged 25-40 years with type 1 diabetes. Sequencing was done on a sample of central memory CD4+ T cells from blood.

The chain's CDR3 is CASSQGLPGTGARGNGYTF. The CDR3 DNA sequence: TGCGCCAGCAGCCAGGGGCTCCCCGGGACAGGGGCCCGGGGAAATGGCTACACCTTC. The J gene is TRBJ1-2, the V gene TRBV4-3; 10 nucleotides line up with TRBD1. The V gene end was trimmed by 3 bases and the J gene end by 6 bases; junction bases not matched to a gene: 19. This CDR3 comprises 19 residues. The germline V gene has CDR1 LGHNA and CDR2 YSLEER.